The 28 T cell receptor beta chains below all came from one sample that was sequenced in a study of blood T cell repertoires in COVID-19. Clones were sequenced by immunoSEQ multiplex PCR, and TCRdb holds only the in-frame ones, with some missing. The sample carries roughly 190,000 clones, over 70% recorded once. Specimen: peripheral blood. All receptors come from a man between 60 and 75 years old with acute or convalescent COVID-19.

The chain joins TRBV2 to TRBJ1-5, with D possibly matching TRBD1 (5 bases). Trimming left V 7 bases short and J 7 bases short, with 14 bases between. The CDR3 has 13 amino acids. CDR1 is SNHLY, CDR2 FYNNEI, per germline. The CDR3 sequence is CASNLGRGQPQHF. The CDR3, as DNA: TGTGCCAGCAATCTGGGAAGGGGCCAGCCCCAGCATTTT.

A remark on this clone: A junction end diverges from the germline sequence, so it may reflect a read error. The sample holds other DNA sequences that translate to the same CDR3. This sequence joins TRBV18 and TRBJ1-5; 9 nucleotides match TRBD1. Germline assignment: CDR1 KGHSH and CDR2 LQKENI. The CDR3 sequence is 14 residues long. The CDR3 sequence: CASSPGQGNQPQHF. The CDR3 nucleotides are TGTGCCAGCTCACCGGGACAGGGCAACCAGCCCCAGCATTTT.

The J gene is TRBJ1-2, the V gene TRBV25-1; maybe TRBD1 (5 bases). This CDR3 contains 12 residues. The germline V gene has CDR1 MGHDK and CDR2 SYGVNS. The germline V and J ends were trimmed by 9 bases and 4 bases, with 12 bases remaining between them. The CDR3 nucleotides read TGTGCCAGTGAACAGGTTATCTATGGCTACACCTTC. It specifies CASEQVIYGYTF.

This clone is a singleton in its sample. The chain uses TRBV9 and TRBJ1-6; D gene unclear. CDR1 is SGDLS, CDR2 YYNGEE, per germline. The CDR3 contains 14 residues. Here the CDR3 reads CASGESSYNSPLHF. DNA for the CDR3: TGTGCTAGTGGGGAGAGCTCCTATAATTCACCCCTCCACTTT.

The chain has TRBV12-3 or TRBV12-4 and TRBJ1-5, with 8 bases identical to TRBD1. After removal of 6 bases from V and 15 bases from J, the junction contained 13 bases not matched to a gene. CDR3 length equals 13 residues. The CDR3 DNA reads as TGTGCCAGCAGCCCACCTGGACAGGGCCTACCGCATTTT. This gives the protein CASSPPGQGLPHF.

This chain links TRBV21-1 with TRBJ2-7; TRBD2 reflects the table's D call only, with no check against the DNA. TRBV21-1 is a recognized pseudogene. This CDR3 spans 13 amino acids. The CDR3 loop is CASSKRGGDEQYF. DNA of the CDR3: TGTGCCAGCAGCAAAAGGGGAGGGGACGAGCAGTACTTC.

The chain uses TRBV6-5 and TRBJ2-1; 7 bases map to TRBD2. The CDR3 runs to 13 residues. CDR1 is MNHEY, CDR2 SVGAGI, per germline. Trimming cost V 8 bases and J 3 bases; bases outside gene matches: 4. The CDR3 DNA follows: TGTGCCAGCCTACGGACTAGCTACAATGAGCAGTTCTTC. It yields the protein CASLRTSYNEQFF.

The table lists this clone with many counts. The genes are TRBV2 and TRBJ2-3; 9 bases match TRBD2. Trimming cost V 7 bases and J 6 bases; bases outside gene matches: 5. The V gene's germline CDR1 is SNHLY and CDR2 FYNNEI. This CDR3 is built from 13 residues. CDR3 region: CASNQRGADTQYF. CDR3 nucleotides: TGTGCCAGCAACCAGCGGGGGGCTGATACGCAGTATTTT. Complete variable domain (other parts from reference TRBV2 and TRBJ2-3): EPEVTQTPSHQVTQMGQEVILRCVPISNHLYFYWYRQILGQKVEFLVSFYNNEISEKSEIFDDQFSVERPDGSNFTLKIRSTKLEDSAMYFCASNQRGADTQYFGPGTRLTVL.

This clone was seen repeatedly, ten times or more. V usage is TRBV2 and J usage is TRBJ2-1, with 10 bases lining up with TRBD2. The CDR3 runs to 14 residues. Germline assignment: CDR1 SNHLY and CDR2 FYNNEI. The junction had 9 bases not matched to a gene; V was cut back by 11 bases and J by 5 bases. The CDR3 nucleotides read TGTGCCCCCGGGGCTAGCGGGGGTCACAATGAGCAGTTCTTC. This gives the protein CAPGASGGHNEQFF.

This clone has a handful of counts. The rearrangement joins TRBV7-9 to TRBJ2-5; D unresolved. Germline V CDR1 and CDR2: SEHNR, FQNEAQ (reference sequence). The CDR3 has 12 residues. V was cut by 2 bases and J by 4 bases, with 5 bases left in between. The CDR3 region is CASSLNGETQYF. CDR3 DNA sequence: TGTGCCAGCAGCTTAAACGGAGAGACCCAGTACTTC.

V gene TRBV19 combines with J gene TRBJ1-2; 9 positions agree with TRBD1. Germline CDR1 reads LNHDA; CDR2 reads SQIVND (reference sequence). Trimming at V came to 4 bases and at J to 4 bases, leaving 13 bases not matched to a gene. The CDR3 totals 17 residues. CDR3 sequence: CASSRRRMGQGSYGYTF. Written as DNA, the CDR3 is TGTGCCAGTAGTAGACGGAGAATGGGACAGGGTAGCTATGGCTACACCTTC.

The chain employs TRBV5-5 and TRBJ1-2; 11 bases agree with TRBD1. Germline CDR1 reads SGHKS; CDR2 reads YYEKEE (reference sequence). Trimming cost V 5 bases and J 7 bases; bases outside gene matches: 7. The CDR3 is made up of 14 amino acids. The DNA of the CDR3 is TGTGCCAGCAGTCAGGACAGGGGGCAGGGTGGCTACACCTTC. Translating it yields CASSQDRGQGGYTF.

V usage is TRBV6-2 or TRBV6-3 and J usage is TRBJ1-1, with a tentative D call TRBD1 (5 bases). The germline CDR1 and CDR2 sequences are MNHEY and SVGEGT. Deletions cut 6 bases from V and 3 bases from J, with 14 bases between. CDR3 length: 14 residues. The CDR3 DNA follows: TGTGCCAGCAGCGGGAAGGGGCAATACACTGAAGCTTTCTTT. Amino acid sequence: CASSGKGQYTEAFF.

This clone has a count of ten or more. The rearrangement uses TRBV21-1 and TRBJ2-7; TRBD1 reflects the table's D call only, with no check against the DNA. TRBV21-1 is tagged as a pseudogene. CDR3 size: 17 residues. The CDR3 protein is CASSSFDQGQAAYEQYF. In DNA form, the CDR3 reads TGTGCCAGCAGCTCCTTTGACCAGGGACAGGCCGCCTACGAGCAGTACTTC.

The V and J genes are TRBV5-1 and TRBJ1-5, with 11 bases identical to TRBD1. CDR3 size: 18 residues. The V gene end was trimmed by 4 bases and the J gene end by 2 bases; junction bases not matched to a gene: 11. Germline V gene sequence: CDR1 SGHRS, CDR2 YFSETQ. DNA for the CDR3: TGCGCCAGCAGCCCTAGCGGGACAGGGGGAAGAGGCAATCAGCCCCAGCATTTT. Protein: CASSPSGTGGRGNQPQHF.

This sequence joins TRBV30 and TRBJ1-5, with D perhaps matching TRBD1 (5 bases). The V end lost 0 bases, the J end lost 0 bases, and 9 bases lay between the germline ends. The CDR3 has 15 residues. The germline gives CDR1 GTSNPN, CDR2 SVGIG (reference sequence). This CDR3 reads CAWSVGGDSNQPQHF. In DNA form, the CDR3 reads TGTGCCTGGAGTGTGGGGGGTGATAGCAATCAGCCCCAGCATTTT.

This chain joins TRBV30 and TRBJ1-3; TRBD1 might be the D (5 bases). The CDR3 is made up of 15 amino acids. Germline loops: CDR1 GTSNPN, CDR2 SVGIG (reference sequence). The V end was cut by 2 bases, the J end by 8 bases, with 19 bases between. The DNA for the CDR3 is TGTGCCTGGAGTAGAGCTGGGGCAGCTTGGGACACCATATATTTT. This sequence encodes CAWSRAGAAWDTIYF.

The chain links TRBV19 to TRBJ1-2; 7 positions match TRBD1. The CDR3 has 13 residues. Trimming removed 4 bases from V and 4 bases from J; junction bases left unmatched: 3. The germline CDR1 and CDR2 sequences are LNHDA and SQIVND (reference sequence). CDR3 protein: CASSKGGLYGYTF. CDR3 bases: TGTGCCAGTAGTAAAGGGGGCCTCTATGGCTACACCTTC.

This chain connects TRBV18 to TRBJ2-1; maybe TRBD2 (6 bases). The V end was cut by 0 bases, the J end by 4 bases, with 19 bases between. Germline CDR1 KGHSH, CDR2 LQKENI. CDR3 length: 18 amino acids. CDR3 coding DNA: TGTGCCAGCTCACCACCGCGGGGCGAGACAGCCGTTTACAATGAGCAGTTCTTC. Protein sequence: CASSPPRGETAVYNEQFF.

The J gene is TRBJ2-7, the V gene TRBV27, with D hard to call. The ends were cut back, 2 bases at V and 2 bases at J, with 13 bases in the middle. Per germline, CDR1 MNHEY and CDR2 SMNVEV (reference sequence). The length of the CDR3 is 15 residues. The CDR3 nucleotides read TGTGCCAGCAGTTTAAGTGACGGGTTTCCCTACGAGCAGTACTTC. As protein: CASSLSDGFPYEQYF.

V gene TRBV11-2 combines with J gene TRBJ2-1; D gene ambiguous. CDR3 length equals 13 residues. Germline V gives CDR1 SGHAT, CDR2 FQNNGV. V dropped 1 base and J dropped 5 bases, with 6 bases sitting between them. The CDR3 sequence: CASSLGRNNEQFF. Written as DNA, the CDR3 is TGTGCCAGCAGCTTAGGGCGGAACAATGAGCAGTTCTTC. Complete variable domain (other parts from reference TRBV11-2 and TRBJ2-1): EAGVAQSPRYKIIEKRQSVAFWCNPISGHATLYWYQQILGQGPKLLIQFQNNGVVDDSQLPKDRFSAERLKGVDSTLKIQPAKLEDSAVYLCASSLGRNNEQFFGPGTRLTVL.

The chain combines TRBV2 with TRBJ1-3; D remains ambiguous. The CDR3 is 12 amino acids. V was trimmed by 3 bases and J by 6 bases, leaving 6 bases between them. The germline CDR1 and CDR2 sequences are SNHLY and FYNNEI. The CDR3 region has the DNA TGTGCCAGCAGTGAGCCACAAAACACCATATATTTT. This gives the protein CASSEPQNTIYF.

In DNA form, the CDR3 reads TGCGCCAGCAGTGAGTCTGAACCCTCCCAGGGGAGGAACACTGAAGCTTTCTTT. Protein sequence: CASSESEPSQGRNTEAFF. This chain uses TRBV10-1 with TRBJ1-1, with D perhaps TRBD1 (6 bases). Germline-derived CDR1 and CDR2 are WNHNN and SYGVQD (reference sequence). V shed 0 bases and J shed 1 base, with 18 bases lying between them. This CDR3 has 18 residues.

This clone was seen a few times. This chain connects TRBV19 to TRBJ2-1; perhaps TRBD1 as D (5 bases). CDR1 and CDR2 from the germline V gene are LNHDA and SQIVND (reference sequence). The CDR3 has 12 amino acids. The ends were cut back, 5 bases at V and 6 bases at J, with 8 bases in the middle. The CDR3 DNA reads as TGTGCCAGTAGTCGACAGTCCAATGAGCAGTTCTTC. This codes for CASSRQSNEQFF.

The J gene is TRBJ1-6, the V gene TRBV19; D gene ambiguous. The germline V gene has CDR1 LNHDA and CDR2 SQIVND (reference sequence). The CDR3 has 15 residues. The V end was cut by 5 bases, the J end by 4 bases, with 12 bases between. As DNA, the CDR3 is TGTGCCAGTAGTGCCGCGGAGGCTTATAATTCACCCCTCCACTTT. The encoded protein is CASSAAEAYNSPLHF.

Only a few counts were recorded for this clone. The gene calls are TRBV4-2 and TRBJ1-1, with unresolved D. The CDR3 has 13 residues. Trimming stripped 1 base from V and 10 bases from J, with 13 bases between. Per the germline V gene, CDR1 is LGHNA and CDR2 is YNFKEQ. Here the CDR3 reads CASSQAAPEGAFF. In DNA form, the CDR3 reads TGTGCCAGCAGCCAAGCGGCCCCGGAGGGAGCTTTCTTT.

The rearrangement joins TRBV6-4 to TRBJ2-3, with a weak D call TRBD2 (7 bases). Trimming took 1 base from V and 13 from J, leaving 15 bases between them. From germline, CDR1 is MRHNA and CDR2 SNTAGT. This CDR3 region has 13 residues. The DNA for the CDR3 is TGTGCCAGCAGTGACTGGGGGGGGCCAGCAGAGTATTTT. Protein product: CASSDWGGPAEYF.

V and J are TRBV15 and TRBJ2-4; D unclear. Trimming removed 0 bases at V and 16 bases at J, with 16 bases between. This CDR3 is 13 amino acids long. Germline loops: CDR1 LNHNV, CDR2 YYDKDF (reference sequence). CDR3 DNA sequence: TGTGCCACCAGCAGAGATCCGGCGGTAGCCCCCTACTTC. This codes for CATSRDPAVAPYF. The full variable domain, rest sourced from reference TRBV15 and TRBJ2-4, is DAMVIQNPRYQVTQFGKPVTLSCSQTLNHNVMYWYQQKSSQAPKLLFHYYDKDFNNEADTPDNFQSRRPNTSFCFLDIRSPGLGDTAMYLCATSRDPAVAPYFGAGTRLSVL.